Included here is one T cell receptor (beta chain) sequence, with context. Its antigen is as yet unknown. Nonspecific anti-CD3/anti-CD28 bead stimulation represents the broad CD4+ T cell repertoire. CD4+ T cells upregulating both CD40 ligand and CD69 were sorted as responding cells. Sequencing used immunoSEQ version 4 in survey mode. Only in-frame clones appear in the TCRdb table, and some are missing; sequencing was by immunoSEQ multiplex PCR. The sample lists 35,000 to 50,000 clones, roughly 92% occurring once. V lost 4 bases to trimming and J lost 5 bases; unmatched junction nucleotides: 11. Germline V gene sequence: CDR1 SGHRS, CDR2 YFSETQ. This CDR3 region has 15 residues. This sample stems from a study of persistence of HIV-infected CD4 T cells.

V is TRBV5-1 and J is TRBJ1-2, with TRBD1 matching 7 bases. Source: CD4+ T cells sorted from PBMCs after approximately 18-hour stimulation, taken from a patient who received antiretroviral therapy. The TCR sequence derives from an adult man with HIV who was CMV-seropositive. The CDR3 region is CASSNSGGTEYGYTF. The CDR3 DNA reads TGCGCCAGCAGCAACTCCGGCGGGACAGAGTATGGCTACACCTTC. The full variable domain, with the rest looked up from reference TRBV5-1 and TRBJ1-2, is KAGVTQTPRYLIKTRGQQVTLSCSPISGHRSVSWYQQTPGQGLQFLFEYFSETQRNKGNFPGRFSGRQFSNSRSEMNVSTLELGDSALYLCASSNSGGTEYGYTFGSGTRLTVV.